One T cell receptor beta chain is described in this entry. Trimming removed 4 bases from V and 7 bases from J; junction bases left unmatched: 5. There are 14 residues in the CDR3. Germline CDR1 and CDR2: MNHEY and SMNVEV (reference sequence). This entry comes from a study of blood T cell repertoires in COVID-19. The wider study: Italy, Spain and the United States were the sources of the convalescent and acute COVID-19 samples. T cells, B-cell-depleted T cells, or PBMCs provided the cDNA or gDNA that served as material.

The data were produced by immunoSEQ multiplex PCR, yet TCRdb's version contains in-frame clones alone and is incomplete. Of roughly 380,000 clones listed, approximately 91% are singletons. The TCR comes from a woman aged 40 to 49 with COVID-19, enrolled during active disease. The chain recombines TRBV27 with TRBJ2-1, with 9 bases aligning to TRBD2. Sequencing was carried out using peripheral blood. The CDR3 region has the DNA TGTGCCAGCAGTTGGAGCGGGGGGCCAAATGAGCAGTTCTTC. Its protein is CASSWSGGPNEQFF.